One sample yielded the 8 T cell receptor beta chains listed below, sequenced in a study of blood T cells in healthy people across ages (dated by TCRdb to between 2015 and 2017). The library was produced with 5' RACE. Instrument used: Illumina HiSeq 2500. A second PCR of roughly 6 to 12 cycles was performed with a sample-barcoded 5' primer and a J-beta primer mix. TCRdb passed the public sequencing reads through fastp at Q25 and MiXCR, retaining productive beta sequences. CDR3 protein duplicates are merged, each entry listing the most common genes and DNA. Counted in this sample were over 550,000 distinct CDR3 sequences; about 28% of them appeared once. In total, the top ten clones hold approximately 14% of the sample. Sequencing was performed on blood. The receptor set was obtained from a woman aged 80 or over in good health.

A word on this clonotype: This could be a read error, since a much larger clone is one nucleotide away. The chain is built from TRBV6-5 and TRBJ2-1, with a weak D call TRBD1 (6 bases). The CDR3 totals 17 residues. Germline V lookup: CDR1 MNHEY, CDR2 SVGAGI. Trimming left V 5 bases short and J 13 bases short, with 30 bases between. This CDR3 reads CASSTEFRPNSGETQFF. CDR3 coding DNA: TGTGCCAGCAGTACCGAATTCCGACCTAACTCAGGGGAGACCCAGTTCTTC.

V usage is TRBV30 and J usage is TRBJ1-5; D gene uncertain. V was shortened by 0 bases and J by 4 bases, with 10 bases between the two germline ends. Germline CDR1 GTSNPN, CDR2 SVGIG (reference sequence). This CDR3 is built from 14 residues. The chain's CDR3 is CAWSVAVENQPQHF. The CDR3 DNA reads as TGTGCCTGGAGTGTAGCCGTGGAGAATCAGCCCCAGCATTTT.

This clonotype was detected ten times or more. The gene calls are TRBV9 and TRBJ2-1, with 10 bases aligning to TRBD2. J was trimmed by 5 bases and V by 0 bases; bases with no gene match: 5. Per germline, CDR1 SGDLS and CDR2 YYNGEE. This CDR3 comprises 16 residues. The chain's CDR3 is CASSVDPSGGDNEQFF. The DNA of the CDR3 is TGTGCCAGCAGCGTAGATCCAAGCGGGGGGGACAATGAGCAGTTCTTC.

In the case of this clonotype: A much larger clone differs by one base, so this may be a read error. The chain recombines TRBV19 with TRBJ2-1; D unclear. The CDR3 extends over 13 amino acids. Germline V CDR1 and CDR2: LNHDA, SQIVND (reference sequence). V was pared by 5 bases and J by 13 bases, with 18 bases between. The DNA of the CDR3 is TGTGCCAGTAGTGAAAAAGGTGGCGAGACCCAGTTCTTC. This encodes CASSEKGGETQFF.

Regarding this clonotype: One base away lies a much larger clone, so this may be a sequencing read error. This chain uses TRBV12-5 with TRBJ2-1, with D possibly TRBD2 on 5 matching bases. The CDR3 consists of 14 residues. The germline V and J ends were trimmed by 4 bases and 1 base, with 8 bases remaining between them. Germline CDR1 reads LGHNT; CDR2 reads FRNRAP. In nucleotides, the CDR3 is TGTGCTAGTGGTTCGGGAAAGTCCTACAATGAGCAGTTCTTC. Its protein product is CASGSGKSYNEQFF.

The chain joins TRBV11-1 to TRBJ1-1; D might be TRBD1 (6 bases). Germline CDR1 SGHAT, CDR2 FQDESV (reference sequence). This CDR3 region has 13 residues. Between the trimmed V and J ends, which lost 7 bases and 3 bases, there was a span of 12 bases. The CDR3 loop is CASTPYRDTEAFF. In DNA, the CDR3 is TGTGCCAGCACCCCCTACAGGGACACTGAAGCTTTCTTT.

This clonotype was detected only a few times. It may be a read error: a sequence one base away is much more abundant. This chain's CDR3 is CSVEVGSRGHEQYF. In DNA, the CDR3 is TGCAGCGTTGAGGTTGGCAGCCGAGGGCACGAGCAGTACTTC. The rearrangement uses TRBV29-1 and TRBJ2-7, with TRBD2 as a possible D gene (5 bases). Germline CDR1 reads SQVTM; CDR2 reads ANQGSEA. V lost 3 bases and J 5 bases, leaving 17 bases between the germline ends. This CDR3 is 14 amino acids long.

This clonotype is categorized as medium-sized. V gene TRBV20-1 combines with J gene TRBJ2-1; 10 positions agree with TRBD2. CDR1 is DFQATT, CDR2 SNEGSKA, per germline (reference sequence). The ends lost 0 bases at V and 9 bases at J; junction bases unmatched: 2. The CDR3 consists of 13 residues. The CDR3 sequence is CSARDGLAAEQFF. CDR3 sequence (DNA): TGCAGTGCTAGAGATGGACTAGCGGCTGAGCAGTTCTTC.